This TCR beta chain was profiled in a study of T cells after yellow fever vaccination. Study observations and caveats: Abundant bulk-population clonotypes could contaminate the FACS-sorted repertoires. Most primary-vaccination clones recurred post-booster (approximately 96% CD4, more than 85% CD8). Overlap between CD4 and CD8 compartments was detected for a small share of clonotypes.

Germline trimming cut 4 bases from V and 3 bases from J; bases unmatched to any gene: 5. Germline V CDR1 and CDR2: KGHDR, SFDVKD. The CDR3 has 15 residues. Generation of TCR cDNA used 5'RACE template switching (which added a universal primer site and UMIs). TCRdb re-called the 5' RACE reads with MiXCR, one entry per CDR3 protein. The sample carries about 580,000 distinct CDR3 sequences, roughly a sixth recorded once. Of note for this clonotype: What it recognizes is unknown.

This TCR was recovered from a man aged 18 to 29 who received the YFV17D yellow fever vaccine. The material sequenced was PBMCs, taken more than 4 days after the first yellow fever vaccination. V and J are TRBV24-1 and TRBJ2-1; 7 bases match TRBD2. CDR3 coding DNA: TGTGCCACCAGTGAGGGGGGGAAAGGCTACAATGAGCAGTTCTTC. As protein: CATSEGGKGYNEQFF.